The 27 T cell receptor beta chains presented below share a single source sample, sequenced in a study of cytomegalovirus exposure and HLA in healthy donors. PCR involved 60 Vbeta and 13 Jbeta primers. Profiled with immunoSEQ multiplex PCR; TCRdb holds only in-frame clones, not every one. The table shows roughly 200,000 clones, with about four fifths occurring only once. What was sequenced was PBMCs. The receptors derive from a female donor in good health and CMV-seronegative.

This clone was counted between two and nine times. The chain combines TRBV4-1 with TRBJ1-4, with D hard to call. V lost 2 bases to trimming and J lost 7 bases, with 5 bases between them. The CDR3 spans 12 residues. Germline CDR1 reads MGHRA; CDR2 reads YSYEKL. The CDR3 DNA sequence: TGCGCCAGCAGCCAACCTCTTGAAAAACTGTTTTTT. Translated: CASSQPLEKLFF.

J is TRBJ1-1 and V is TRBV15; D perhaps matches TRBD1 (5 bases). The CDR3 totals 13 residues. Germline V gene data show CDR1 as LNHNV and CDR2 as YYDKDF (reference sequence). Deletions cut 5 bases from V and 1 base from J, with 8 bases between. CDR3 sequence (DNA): TGTGCCACCAGCCAAACAGGGAACACTGAAGCTTTCTTT. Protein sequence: CATSQTGNTEAFF.

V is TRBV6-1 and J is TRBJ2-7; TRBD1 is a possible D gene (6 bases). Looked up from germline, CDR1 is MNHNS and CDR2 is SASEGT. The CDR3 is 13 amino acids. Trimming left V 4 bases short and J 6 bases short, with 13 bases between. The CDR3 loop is CASSAGVALEQYF. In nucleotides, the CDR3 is TGTGCCAGCAGTGCAGGGGTGGCCCTCGAGCAGTACTTC.

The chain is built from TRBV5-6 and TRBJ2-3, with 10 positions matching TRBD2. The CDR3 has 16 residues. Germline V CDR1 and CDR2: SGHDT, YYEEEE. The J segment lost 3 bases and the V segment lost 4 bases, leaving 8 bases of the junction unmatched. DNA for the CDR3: TGTGCCAGCAGCCGTCTAGCGGGAGTTTATACAGATACGCAGTATTTT. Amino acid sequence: CASSRLAGVYTDTQYF. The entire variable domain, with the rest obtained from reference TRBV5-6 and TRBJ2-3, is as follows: DAGVTQSPTHLIKTRGQQVTLRCSPKSGHDTVSWYQQALGQGPQFIFQYYEEEERQRGNFPDRFSGHQFPNYSSELNVNALLLGDSALYLCASSRLAGVYTDTQYFGPGTRLTVL.

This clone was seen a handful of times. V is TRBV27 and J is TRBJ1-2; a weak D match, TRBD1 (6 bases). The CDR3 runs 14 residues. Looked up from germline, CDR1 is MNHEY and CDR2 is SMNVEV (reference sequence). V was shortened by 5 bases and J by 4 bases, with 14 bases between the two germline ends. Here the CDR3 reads CASSEGQIIYGYTF. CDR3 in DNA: TGTGCCAGCAGTGAAGGACAGATCATCTATGGCTACACCTTC.

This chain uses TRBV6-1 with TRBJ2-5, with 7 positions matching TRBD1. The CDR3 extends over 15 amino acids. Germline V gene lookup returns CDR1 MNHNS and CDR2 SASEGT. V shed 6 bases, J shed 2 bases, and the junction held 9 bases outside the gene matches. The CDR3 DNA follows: TGTGCCAGCAGCGAACTTGACAGGGAACAAGAGACCCAGTACTTC. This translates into CASSELDREQETQYF.

The CDR3 DNA sequence: TGCGCCAGCAGTCAATCGAGGAGGGGTCCCTACTTAGATACGCAGTATTTT. Residues: CASSQSRRGPYLDTQYF. The J gene is TRBJ2-3, the V gene TRBV23-1, with a tentative D call TRBD2 (6 bases). TRBV23-1 counts as an open reading frame of uncertain function. The CDR3 covers 17 residues. Trimming stripped 0 bases from V and 5 bases from J, with 18 bases between.

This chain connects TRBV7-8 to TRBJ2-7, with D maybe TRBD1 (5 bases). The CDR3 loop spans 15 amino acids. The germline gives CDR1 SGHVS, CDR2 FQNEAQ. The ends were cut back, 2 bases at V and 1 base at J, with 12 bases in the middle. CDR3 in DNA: TGTGCCAGCAGCTTACTTAGGGGCCTTTCCTACGAGCAGTACTTC. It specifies CASSLLRGLSYEQYF.

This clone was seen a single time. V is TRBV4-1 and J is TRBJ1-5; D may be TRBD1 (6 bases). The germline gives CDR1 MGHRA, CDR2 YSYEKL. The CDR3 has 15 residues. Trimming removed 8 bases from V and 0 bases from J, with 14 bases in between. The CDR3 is CASSGTLYSNQPQHF. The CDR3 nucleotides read TGCGCCAGCTCCGGGACACTTTATAGCAATCAGCCCCAGCATTTT.

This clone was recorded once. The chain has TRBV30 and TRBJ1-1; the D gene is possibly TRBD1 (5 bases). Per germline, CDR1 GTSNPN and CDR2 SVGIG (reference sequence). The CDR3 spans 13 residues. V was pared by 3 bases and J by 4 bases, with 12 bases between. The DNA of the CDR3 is TGTGCCTGGAGCAGGGACGGGGGCACTGAAGCTTTCTTT. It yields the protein CAWSRDGGTEAFF.

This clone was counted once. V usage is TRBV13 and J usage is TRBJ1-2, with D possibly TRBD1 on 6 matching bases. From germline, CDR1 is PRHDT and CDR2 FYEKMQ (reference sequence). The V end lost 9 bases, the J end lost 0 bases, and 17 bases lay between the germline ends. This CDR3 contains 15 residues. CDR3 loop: CASSSRGRTNYGYTF. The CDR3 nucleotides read TGTGCCAGTTCATCCAGGGGACGAACTAACTATGGCTACACCTTC.

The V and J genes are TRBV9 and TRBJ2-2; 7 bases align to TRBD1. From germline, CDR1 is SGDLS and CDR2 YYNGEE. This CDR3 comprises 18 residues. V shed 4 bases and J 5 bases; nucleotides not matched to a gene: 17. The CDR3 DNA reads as TGTGCCAGCAGCCCACAGAAGGGGGCAGGGCTAATTACCGGGGAGCTGTTTTTT. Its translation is CASSPQKGAGLITGELFF.

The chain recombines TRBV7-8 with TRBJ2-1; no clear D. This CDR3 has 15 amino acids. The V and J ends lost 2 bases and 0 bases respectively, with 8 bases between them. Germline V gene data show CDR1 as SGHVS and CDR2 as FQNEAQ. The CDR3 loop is CASSLRQSSYNEQFF. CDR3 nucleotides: TGTGCCAGCAGCTTAAGACAAAGCTCCTACAATGAGCAGTTCTTC.

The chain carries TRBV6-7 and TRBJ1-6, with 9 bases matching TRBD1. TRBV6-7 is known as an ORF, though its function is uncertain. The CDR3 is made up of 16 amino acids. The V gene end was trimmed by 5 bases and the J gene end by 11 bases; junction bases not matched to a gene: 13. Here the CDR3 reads CASSSAIRDRETPLHF. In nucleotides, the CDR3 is TGTGCCAGCAGTAGCGCAATCCGGGACAGGGAGACACCCCTCCACTTT.

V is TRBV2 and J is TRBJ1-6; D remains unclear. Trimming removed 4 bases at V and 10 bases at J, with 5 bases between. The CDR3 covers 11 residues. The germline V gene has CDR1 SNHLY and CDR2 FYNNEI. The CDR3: CASSGQSPLHF. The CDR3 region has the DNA TGTGCCAGCAGTGGGCAGTCACCCCTCCACTTT.

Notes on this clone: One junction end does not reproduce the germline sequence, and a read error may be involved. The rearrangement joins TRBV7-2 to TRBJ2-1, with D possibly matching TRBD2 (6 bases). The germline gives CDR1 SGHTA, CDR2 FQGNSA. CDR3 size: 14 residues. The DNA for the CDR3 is TGTGCCAGCAGTTTAGAGCGGGCCTACAATGAGCAGTTCTTC. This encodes CASSLERAYNEQFF.

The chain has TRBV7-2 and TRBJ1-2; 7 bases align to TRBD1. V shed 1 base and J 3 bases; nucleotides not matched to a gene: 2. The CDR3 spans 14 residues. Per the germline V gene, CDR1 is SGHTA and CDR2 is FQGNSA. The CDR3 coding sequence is TGTGCCAGCAGCTTAGTGGGGACAGACTATGGCTACACCTTC. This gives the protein CASSLVGTDYGYTF.

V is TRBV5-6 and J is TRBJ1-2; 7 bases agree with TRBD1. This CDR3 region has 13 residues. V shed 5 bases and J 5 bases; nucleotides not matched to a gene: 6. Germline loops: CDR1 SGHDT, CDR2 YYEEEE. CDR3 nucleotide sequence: TGTGCCAGCAGATCACAGGGGTCGTATGGCTACACCTTC. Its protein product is CASRSQGSYGYTF.

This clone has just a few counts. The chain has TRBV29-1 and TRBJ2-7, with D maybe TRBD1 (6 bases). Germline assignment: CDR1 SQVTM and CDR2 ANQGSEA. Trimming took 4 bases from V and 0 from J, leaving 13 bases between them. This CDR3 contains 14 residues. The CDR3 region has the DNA TGCAGCGTTGTGTCCCGGACAGCCTCCTACGAGCAGTACTTC. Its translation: CSVVSRTASYEQYF.

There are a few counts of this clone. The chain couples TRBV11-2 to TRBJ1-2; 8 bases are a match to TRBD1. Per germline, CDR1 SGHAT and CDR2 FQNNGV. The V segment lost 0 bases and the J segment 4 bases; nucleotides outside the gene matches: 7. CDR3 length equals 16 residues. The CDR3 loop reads CASSLDGGTGPYGYTF. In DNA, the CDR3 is TGTGCCAGCAGCTTAGATGGAGGGACAGGTCCCTATGGCTACACCTTC.

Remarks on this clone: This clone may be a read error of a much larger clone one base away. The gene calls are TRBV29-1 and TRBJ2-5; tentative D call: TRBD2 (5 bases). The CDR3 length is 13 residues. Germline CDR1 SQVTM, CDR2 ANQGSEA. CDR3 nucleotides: TGCAGCGTTGTTTTCGGGGTACAAGAGACCCGGTACTTC. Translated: CSVVFGVQETRYF.

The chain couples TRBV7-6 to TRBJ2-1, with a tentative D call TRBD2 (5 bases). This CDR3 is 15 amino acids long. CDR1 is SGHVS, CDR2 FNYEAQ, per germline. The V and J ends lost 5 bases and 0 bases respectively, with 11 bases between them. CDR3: CASSQDAGSYNEQFF. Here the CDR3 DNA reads TGTGCCAGCAGCCAAGACGCGGGCTCCTACAATGAGCAGTTCTTC.

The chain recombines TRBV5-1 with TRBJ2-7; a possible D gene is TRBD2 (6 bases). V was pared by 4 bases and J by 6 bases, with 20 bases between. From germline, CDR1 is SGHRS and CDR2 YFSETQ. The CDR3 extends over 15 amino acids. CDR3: CASSDLPGLDGEQYF. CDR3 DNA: TGCGCCAGCAGCGATCTTCCGGGACTGGATGGCGAGCAGTACTTC.

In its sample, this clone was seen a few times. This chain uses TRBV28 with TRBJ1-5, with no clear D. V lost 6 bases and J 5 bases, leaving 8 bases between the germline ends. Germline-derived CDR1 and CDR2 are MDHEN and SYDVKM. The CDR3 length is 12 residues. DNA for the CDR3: TGTGCCAGCAGCCCCCTCCATCAGCCCCAGCATTTT. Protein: CASSPLHQPQHF.

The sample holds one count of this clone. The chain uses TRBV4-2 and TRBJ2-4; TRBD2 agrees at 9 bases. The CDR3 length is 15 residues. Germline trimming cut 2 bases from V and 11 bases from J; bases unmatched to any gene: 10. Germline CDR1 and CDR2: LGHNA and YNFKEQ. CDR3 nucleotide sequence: TGTGCCAGCAGCCAAACCTCCGGGGGCGGGAGGGTTCAGTACTTC. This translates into CASSQTSGGGRVQYF.

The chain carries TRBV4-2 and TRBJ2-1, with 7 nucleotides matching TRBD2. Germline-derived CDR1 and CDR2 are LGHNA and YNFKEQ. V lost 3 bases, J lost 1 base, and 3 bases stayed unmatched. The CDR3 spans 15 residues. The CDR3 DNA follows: TGTGCCAGCAGCCAGCGGGAGTGGTCCTACAATGAGCAGTTCTTC. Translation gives CASSQREWSYNEQFF.

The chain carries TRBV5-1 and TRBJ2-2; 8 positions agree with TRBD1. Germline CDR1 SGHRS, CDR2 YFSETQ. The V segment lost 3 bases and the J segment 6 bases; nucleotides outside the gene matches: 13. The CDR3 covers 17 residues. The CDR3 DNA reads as TGCGCCAGCAGCTGGGGGGCGATGACAGGGGCCGCCGGGGAGCTGTTTTTT. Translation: CASSWGAMTGAAGELFF.